This note documents a single T cell receptor (beta chain) sequence. Germline V gene data show CDR1 as MNHNS and CDR2 as SASEGT. Between the trimmed V and J ends, which lost 7 bases and 4 bases, there was a span of 19 bases. The CDR3 loop spans 15 amino acids. The data were produced by immunoSEQ multiplex PCR, yet TCRdb's version contains in-frame clones alone and is incomplete. This table holds approximately 84,000 clones, about nine tenths found once. This sample is drawn from a study of OX40 agonist ivuxolimab in advanced cancers. Study information: Dose-escalation patients suffered from hepatocellular carcinoma, melanoma, renal cell or head and neck cancer.

Autoimmune disease history or systemic immunosuppression was exclusionary. Samples were taken at baseline and on day 1 of cycles 4 and 7. The sample here was CD4+ or CD8+ T cells sorted from blood, taken in a trial of the OX40 agonist ivuxolimab. The sequence derives from an adult with an advanced solid tumor such as melanoma, head and neck, liver or kidney cancer. This sequence joins TRBV6-1 and TRBJ2-5, with a possible D match to TRBD2 (6 bases). For the CDR3, the DNA is TGTGCCAGCACCCCCGGCGCGGGACGGGCAGAGACCCAGTACTTC. Its translation is CASTPGAGRAETQYF.